Below are 22 T cell receptor beta chains sequenced from a single sample in a study of regulatory T cells in long-lasting Graves disease. Arm-PCR of CDR3 regions and iRepertoire HTBI primers were used to build TCR beta libraries. TCRdb redid the calling of the multiplex PCR reads with MiXCR, one entry per CDR3 protein. The sample includes about 310,000 distinct CDR3 sequences, roughly a fifth seen only once; the top ten take approximately 60%. Time point meaning: persistent/refractory GD, antithyroid drugs over 5 years with positive TRAb. The TCR library was made from RNA extracted from PBMCs. Here the sequenced sample was peripheral blood mononuclear cells (PBMCs), taken when the disease was refractory, from a patient treated with antithyroid drugs. The receptors were gathered from a female donor with Graves disease.

This clonotype was seen ten or more times. The rearrangement joins TRBV6-1 to TRBJ1-5, with a tentative D call TRBD1 (6 bases). Deletions cut 8 bases from V and 2 bases from J, with 10 bases between. CDR1 MNHNS and CDR2 SASEGT come from the germline V gene. CDR3 length: 13 residues. The CDR3 spells CASRTARNQPQHF. In DNA, the CDR3 is TGTGCCAGCCGGACAGCGCGCAATCAGCCCCAGCATTTT.

The chain has TRBV28 and TRBJ1-1, with 7 bases matching TRBD1. In germline, CDR1 is MDHEN, CDR2 SYDVKM. The ends lost 5 bases at V and 1 base at J; junction bases unmatched: 4. The CDR3 spans 14 residues. This CDR3 is CASSTTGANTEAFF. The CDR3, as DNA: TGTGCCAGCAGTACAACAGGGGCGAACACTGAAGCTTTCTTT.

This clonotype was detected many times. The V gene is TRBV20-1, the J gene TRBJ2-7, with D hard to call. The CDR3 has 12 residues. V was shortened by 6 bases and J by 0 bases, with 9 bases between the two germline ends. The germline gives CDR1 DFQATT, CDR2 SNEGSKA (reference sequence). CDR3 amino acids: CSALAPSYEQYF. The DNA for the CDR3 is TGCAGTGCCCTCGCGCCCTCCTACGAGCAGTACTTC.

This clonotype was counted many times. This chain connects TRBV20-1 to TRBJ2-7; TRBD2 aligns across 10 bases. Trimming cost V 0 bases and J 5 bases; bases outside gene matches: 7. The CDR3 loop spans 15 amino acids. CDR1 and CDR2 (germline): DFQATT, SNEGSKA (reference sequence). The CDR3 protein is CSARELAGDIDEQYF. DNA of the CDR3: TGCAGTGCTAGAGAGCTAGCGGGAGATATCGACGAGCAGTACTTC.

Comments on this clonotype: This may be a read error, as it is one base from a much larger clone. The chain has TRBV28 and TRBJ2-7, with TRBD2 matching 7 bases. CDR3 length: 17 amino acids. The V segment lost 5 bases and the J segment 6 bases; nucleotides outside the gene matches: 19. Germline values: CDR1 MDHEN, CDR2 SYDVKM. CDR3 DNA: TGTGCCAGCAGTCCTATTGTGGCCAGCGGGACCCGATCCGAGCAGTACTTC. Amino acids: CASSPIVASGTRSEQYF.

The table lists this clonotype with a few counts. This sequence joins TRBV9 and TRBJ1-6; D remains unclear. The germline gives CDR1 SGDLS, CDR2 YYNGEE. V was trimmed by 0 bases and J by 6 bases, leaving 7 bases between them. The CDR3 length is 14 residues. The CDR3, as DNA: TGTGCCAGCAGCGTAGGTGGCAGTAATTCACCCCTCCACTTT. This translates into CASSVGGSNSPLHF.

There are many counts of this clonotype. The CDR3 spells CASRGTGPGNTIYF. CDR3 in DNA: TGTGCCAGCAGGGGGACAGGGCCTGGAAACACCATATATTTT. The chain combines TRBV12-3 or TRBV12-4 with TRBJ1-3; 9 bases are a match to TRBD1. This CDR3 comprises 14 residues. V lost 6 bases and J lost 2; bases outside the gene matches: 2.

This clonotype was seen repeatedly, ten times or more. The rearrangement uses TRBV7-2 and TRBJ2-5; D ambiguous. CDR1 and CDR2 from the germline V gene are SGHTA and FQGNSA. The V end lost 5 bases, the J end lost 5 bases, and 18 bases lay between the germline ends. This CDR3 region has 15 residues. This CDR3 reads CASSPFGPRWETQYF. DNA of the CDR3: TGTGCCAGCAGCCCCTTTGGTCCCCGTTGGGAGACCCAGTACTTC.

The table lists this clonotype with many counts. V gene TRBV28 combines with J gene TRBJ2-7; 10 nucleotides agree with TRBD1. CDR1 and CDR2 from the germline V gene are MDHEN and SYDVKM. V lost 8 bases and J lost 3; bases outside the gene matches: 4. The CDR3 totals 13 residues. The DNA of the CDR3 is TGTGCCAGCGAGGGACAGGGGATCTACGAGCAGTACTTC. Amino acid sequence: CASEGQGIYEQYF.

This clonotype has at least ten counts. The genes are TRBV12-3 or TRBV12-4 and TRBJ1-1; 8 nucleotides agree with TRBD1. This CDR3 is 15 amino acids long. J was trimmed by 6 bases and V by 7 bases; bases with no gene match: 13. CDR3 nucleotides: TGTGCCAGCACCCCCGGGACAGGATTGCCTCCTGAAGCTTTCTTT. This translates into CASTPGTGLPPEAFF.

This clonotype was counted a few times. The chain couples TRBV7-9 to TRBJ2-5; 9 bases are shared with TRBD1. Germline V CDR1 and CDR2: SEHNR, FQNEAQ (reference sequence). J was trimmed by 4 bases and V by 2 bases; bases with no gene match: 8. This CDR3 region has 16 residues. The CDR3 coding sequence is TGTGCCAGCAGCTTAACAGGGGGCGCAGGAGGAGAGACCCAGTACTTC. This encodes CASSLTGGAGGETQYF. The variable domain in full, with the rest retrieved from reference TRBV7-9 and TRBJ2-5, is DTGVSQNPRHKITKRGQNVTFRCDPISEHNRLYWYRQTLGQGPEFLTYFQNEAQLEKSRLLSDRFSAERPKGSFSTLEIQRTEQGDSAMYLCASSLTGGAGGETQYFGPGTRLLVL.

This rearrangement joins TRBV29-1 to TRBJ1-1, with no clear D. Germline lookup yields CDR1 SQVTM and CDR2 ANQGSEA. V was trimmed by 4 bases and J by 5 bases, leaving 11 bases between them. The CDR3 spans 12 residues. The CDR3 loop reads CSVGAGGTEAFF. CDR3 sequence (DNA): TGCAGCGTTGGGGCAGGTGGGACTGAAGCTTTCTTT. Supplemented by reference TRBV29-1 and TRBJ1-1, the full variable domain reads SAVISQKPSRDICQRGTSLTIQCQVDSQVTMMFWYRQQPGQSLTLIATANQGSEATYESGFVIDKFPISRPNLTFSTLTVSNMSPEDSSIYLCSVGAGGTEAFFGQGTRLTVV.

In this sample, this clonotype turned up a few times. The V call is TRBV30, the J call TRBJ1-5; perhaps TRBD1 as D (5 bases). Per germline, CDR1 GTSNPN and CDR2 SVGIG (reference sequence). This CDR3 has 18 residues. With 0 bases removed from V and 0 bases from J, the gap between germline ends came to 18 bases. The CDR3 DNA sequence: TGTGCCTGGAGTGTGGGCAGGGCCCCGTCTTATAGCAATCAGCCCCAGCATTTT. Translation gives CAWSVGRAPSYSNQPQHF.

This rearrangement joins TRBV27 to TRBJ1-2, with D possibly being TRBD1 (5 bases). Deletions cut 3 bases from V and 4 bases from J, with 18 bases between. The CDR3 consists of 16 residues. The V gene's germline CDR1 is MNHEY and CDR2 SMNVEV (reference sequence). The CDR3 sequence: CASSLDGGYGVYGYTF. CDR3 bases: TGTGCCAGCAGTTTGGATGGGGGGTATGGGGTCTATGGCTACACCTTC.

V and J are TRBV6-1 and TRBJ2-1, with D possibly matching TRBD2 (5 bases). CDR1 and CDR2 (germline): MNHNS, SASEGT. The CDR3 is 15 amino acids. Trimming stripped 1 base from V and 3 bases from J, with 10 bases between. For the CDR3, the DNA is TGTGCCAGCAGTGAAGGGACTTCGTACTACAATGAGCAGTTCTTC. It specifies CASSEGTSYYNEQFF.

This clonotype has only a few counts. This sequence joins TRBV20-1 and TRBJ2-5; D possibly corresponds to TRBD2 (7 bases). The V end was cut by 1 base, the J end by 5 bases, with 23 bases between. The germline V gene has CDR1 DFQATT and CDR2 SNEGSKA (reference sequence). This CDR3 is built from 17 residues. CDR3 in amino acids: CSARGWGGALQGETQYF. As DNA, the CDR3 is TGCAGTGCTAGAGGGTGGGGAGGGGCTCTCCAGGGGGAGACCCAGTACTTC.

As DNA, the CDR3 is TGCGCCAGCAGCTTGGACGGGACCCCCTACGAGCAGTACTTC. It is translated as CASSLDGTPYEQYF. The V call is TRBV5-1, the J call TRBJ2-7; D may match TRBD1 or TRBD2 (5 bases each). The CDR3 covers 14 residues. Deletions cut 0 bases from V and 2 bases from J, with 9 bases between. Germline-derived CDR1 and CDR2 are SGHRS and YFSETQ.

This clonotype was seen at least ten times. The chain links TRBV28 to TRBJ2-4, with D perhaps assigned TRBD1 or TRBD2 (5 bases each). The CDR3 spans 13 residues. Trimming removed 3 bases from V and 5 bases from J, with 8 bases in between. Looked up from germline, CDR1 is MDHEN and CDR2 is SYDVKM. The CDR3 is CASSFSGQNIQYF. The CDR3 nucleotides are TGTGCCAGCAGTTTTTCGGGGCAAAACATTCAGTACTTC.

The chain combines TRBV29-1 with TRBJ2-2; tentatively, D is TRBD1 or TRBD2 (5 bases each). Trimming removed 3 bases from V and 3 bases from J, with 11 bases in between. Germline CDR1 reads SQVTM; CDR2 reads ANQGSEA. This CDR3 spans 14 amino acids. The CDR3: CSVDGGRHTGELFF. In DNA form, the CDR3 reads TGCAGCGTTGATGGGGGTAGACACACCGGGGAGCTGTTTTTT.

In its sample, this clonotype was seen many times. The chain uses TRBV11-2 and TRBJ1-1, with 7 bases matching TRBD1. This CDR3 comprises 14 residues. The J segment lost 4 bases and the V segment lost 4 bases, leaving 6 bases of the junction unmatched. Germline values: CDR1 SGHAT, CDR2 FQNNGV. CDR3: CASSSQGLGTEAFF. The DNA of the CDR3 is TGTGCCAGCAGCTCACAGGGGTTGGGCACTGAAGCTTTCTTT.

The chain joins TRBV18 to TRBJ2-3; 7 bases fit TRBD2. With V trimmed by 5 bases and J by 2 bases, 4 bases remained unmatched. CDR3 size: 14 residues. The V gene's germline CDR1 is KGHSH and CDR2 LQKENI. The CDR3 bases are TGTGCCAGCTCAGATCTAGCGGTCACAGATACGCAGTATTTT. It specifies CASSDLAVTDTQYF.

This clonotype was recorded at least ten times. The chain carries TRBV7-8 and TRBJ1-2; D is uncertain. Trimming pared 5 bases from V and 1 base from J, leaving 14 bases between. The CDR3 runs 15 residues. Germline loops: CDR1 SGHVS, CDR2 FQNEAQ. The DNA for the CDR3 is TGTGCCAGCAGCATCTCCCGGACCGATAACTATGGCTACACCTTC. This codes for CASSISRTDNYGYTF.